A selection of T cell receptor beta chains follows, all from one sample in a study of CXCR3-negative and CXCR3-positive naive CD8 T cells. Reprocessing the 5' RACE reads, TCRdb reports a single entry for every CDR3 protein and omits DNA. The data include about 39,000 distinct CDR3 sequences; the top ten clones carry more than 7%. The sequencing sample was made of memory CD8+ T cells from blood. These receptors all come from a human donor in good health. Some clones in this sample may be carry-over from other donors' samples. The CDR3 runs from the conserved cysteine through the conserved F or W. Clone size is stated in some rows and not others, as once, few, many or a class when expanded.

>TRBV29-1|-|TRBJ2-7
CSVAGGTGPTYEQYF
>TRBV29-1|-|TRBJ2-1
CSVVGGVGFDEQFF
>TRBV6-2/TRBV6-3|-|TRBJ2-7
CASSYSWGRTEDYEQYF
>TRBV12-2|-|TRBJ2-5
CASLVWDREETQYF
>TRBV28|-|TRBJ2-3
CASSFEGWGDTQYF
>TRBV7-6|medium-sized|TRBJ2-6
CASSFEFIPSGANVLTF
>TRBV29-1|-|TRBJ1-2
CSGEEVGTIYGYTF
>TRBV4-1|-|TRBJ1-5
CASSQETGGRQPQHF
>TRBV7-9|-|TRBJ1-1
CASSPQGLNTEAFF
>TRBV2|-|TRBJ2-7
CASSEFLDRDEQYF
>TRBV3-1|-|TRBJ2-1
CASSQTIAGGPWNEKFF
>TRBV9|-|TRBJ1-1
CASSVGDVNTEAFF
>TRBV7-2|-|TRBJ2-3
CASSDINTDTQYF
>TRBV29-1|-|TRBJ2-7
CSVDSGGRSEYEQYF
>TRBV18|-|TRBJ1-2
CASSVTGTAGHYGYTF
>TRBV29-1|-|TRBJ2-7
CSVEGYGGRPSYEQYF
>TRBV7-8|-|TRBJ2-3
CASSPDRGRGTDTQYF
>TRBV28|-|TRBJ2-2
CASSLYFGERGGELFF
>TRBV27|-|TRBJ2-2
CASSWDSGTGELFF
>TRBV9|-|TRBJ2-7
CASSVGGASSYEQYF
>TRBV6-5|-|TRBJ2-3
CASSWTPPSGGFTDTQYF
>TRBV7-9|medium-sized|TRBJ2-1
CASSHPLSGTGNSYNEQFF
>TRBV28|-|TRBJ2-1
CASSPRTSDIYNEQFF
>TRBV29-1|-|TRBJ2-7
CSVVNPGNEQYF
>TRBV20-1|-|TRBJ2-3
CSALPDRGGTDTQYF
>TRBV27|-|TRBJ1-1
CASSLLTRDEAFF
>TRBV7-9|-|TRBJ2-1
CASSPPSGGKVNEQFF
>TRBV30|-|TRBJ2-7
CAWINPPGTGINEQYF
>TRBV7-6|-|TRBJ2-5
CASNKDRGRKETQYF
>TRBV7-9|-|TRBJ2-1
CASSGTGTSGYNEQFF
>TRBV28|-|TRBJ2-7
CASSWGKTGWNYEQYF
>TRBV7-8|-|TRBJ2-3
CASSLGLQGDTQYF
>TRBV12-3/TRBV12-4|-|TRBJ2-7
CASRQGAYEQYF
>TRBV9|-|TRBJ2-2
CASSPGSGRTGELFF
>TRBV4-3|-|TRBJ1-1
CASSQEEPGIEAFF
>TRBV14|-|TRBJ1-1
CASSHMNTEAFF
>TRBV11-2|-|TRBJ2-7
CASSLRNYEQYF